The clone carrying this TCR beta chain was detected many times. What it recognizes is unknown. The data derive from a study of CD8 T cells in ankylosing spondylitis. Study conclusions and caveats: Disease-linked clones reportedly concentrated significantly in matched ankylosing spondylitis synovial fluid. Ankylosing spondylitis blood seemed to carry a telltale TCR beta motif made of roughly 8 highly homologous variants.

The CDR3 spans 16 residues. Unmatched junction bases numbered 5, after V lost 1 base and J lost 1 base. The germline CDR1 and CDR2 sequences are SEHNR and FQNEAQ (reference sequence). For TCR beta, libraries came from quantitative 5'-RACE with molecular barcodes. Using its own MiXCR run on the 5' RACE reads, TCRdb lists one record per CDR3 protein. The repertoire holds about 240,000 distinct CDR3 sequences, with around 7.8% as singletons. Sequencing was performed on blood, either unsorted or a sorted T cell fraction (not recorded which). This receptor was obtained from a male donor with ankylosing spondylitis or in good health (not recorded which). The chain carries TRBV7-9 and TRBJ1-1, with TRBD1 matching 8 bases. This CDR3 reads CASSLDEGQGNTEAFF. CDR3 in DNA: TGTGCCAGCAGCTTAGATGAAGGACAGGGGAACACTGAAGCTTTCTTT.